The next 29 T cell receptor beta chains were all read from a single sample in a study of cytomegalovirus exposure and HLA in healthy donors. Primers included in the PCR were 60 Vbeta and 13 Jbeta primers. The data were produced by immunoSEQ multiplex PCR, yet TCRdb's version contains in-frame clones alone and is incomplete. Of approximately 67,000 clones listed, about 70% are singletons. Sequencing was performed on PBMCs. Receptor source: a woman in her 30s in good health and CMV-seronegative.

The chain employs TRBV5-1 and TRBJ1-2, with 8 nucleotides matching TRBD1. The CDR3 spans 14 residues. The V segment lost 0 bases and the J segment 5 bases; nucleotides outside the gene matches: 3. Looked up from germline, CDR1 is SGHRS and CDR2 is YFSETQ. CDR3 sequence reads: CASSLGGTGYGYTF. The CDR3 DNA sequence: TGCGCCAGCAGCTTGGGAGGGACAGGATATGGCTACACCTTC.

The V and J genes are TRBV5-6 and TRBJ2-3, with 9 bases lining up with TRBD2. The germline gives CDR1 SGHDT, CDR2 YYEEEE. V shed 0 bases and J 2 bases; nucleotides not matched to a gene: 4. The CDR3 length is 16 residues. The CDR3 region has the DNA TGTGCCAGCAGCTTGGTGACTAGCGGATACACAGATACGCAGTATTTT. Its translation is CASSLVTSGYTDTQYF.

The chain uses TRBV7-2 and TRBJ2-1; 9 bases agree with TRBD1. Trimming at V came to 3 bases and at J to 8 bases, leaving 11 bases not matched to a gene. The CDR3 runs to 16 residues. Germline V gene lookup returns CDR1 SGHTA and CDR2 FQGNSA. The CDR3 spells CASSFGFPGQGHEQFF. The CDR3 DNA reads TGTGCCAGCAGCTTTGGCTTCCCGGGACAGGGACATGAGCAGTTCTTC. The complete variable domain, with remaining parts taken from reference TRBV7-2 and TRBJ2-1, reads GAGVSQSPSNKVTEKGKDVELRCDPISGHTALYWYRQSLGQGLEFLIYFQGNSAPDKSGLPSDRFSAERTGGSVSTLTIQRTQQEDSAVYLCASSFGFPGQGHEQFFGPGTRLTVL.

The chain links TRBV10-2 to TRBJ2-3; 8 positions match TRBD1. Germline values: CDR1 WSHSY, CDR2 SAAADI. The CDR3 is 15 residues long. Germline trimming cut 3 bases from V and 2 bases from J; bases unmatched to any gene: 4. CDR3: CASSDPGQVTDTQYF. CDR3 DNA: TGCGCCAGCAGTGATCCGGGACAGGTCACAGATACGCAGTATTTT.

This sequence joins TRBV5-4 and TRBJ1-4; a possible D gene is TRBD1 (5 bases). The CDR3 contains 15 residues. CDR1 and CDR2 from the germline V gene are SGHNT and YYREEE (reference sequence). The V gene lost 4 bases and the J gene lost 3 bases, with 13 bases spanning the gap. The CDR3 bases are TGTGCCAGCAGCCCCGACAGCGCGGCTAATGAAAAACTGTTTTTT. Amino acids: CASSPDSAANEKLFF.

The rearrangement links TRBV7-2 to TRBJ2-2; no clear D gene. V was clipped by 7 bases and J by 3 bases, with 6 bases between them. The germline V gene has CDR1 SGHTA and CDR2 FQGNSA. The CDR3 contains 12 residues. The CDR3 DNA sequence: TGTGCCAGCACCTCGGACACCGGGGAGCTGTTTTTT. This encodes CASTSDTGELFF.

This clone is medium-sized by share. V and J are TRBV30 and TRBJ2-7, with 11 bases aligning to TRBD1. The CDR3 runs to 14 residues. The V segment lost 1 base and the J segment 2 bases; nucleotides outside the gene matches: 1. Germline V gene lookup returns CDR1 GTSNPN and CDR2 SVGIG (reference sequence). CDR3 protein: CAWSAGQGAYEQYF. The CDR3 DNA reads TGTGCCTGGAGTGCGGGACAGGGGGCCTACGAGCAGTACTTC. The full variable domain, rest sourced from reference TRBV30 and TRBJ2-7, is SQTIHQWPATLVQPVGSPLSLECTVEGTSNPNLYWYRQAAGRGLQLLFYSVGIGQISSEVPQNLSASRPQDRQFILSSKKLLLSDSGFYLCAWSAGQGAYEQYFGPGTRLTVT.

This clone was observed many times. The chain joins TRBV7-9 to TRBJ2-5, with 8 bases aligning to TRBD1. Germline assignment: CDR1 SEHNR and CDR2 FQNEAQ (reference sequence). V trimming: 0 bases; J trimming: 3 bases; junction bases outside the gene matches: 6. The CDR3 spans 16 residues. This CDR3 is CASSLARQGREETQYF. CDR3 nucleotide sequence: TGTGCCAGCAGCTTAGCCCGACAGGGGCGAGAAGAGACCCAGTACTTC.

In DNA form, the CDR3 reads TGTGCCAGCAGTGGCCCGGGACAGGCGGCCAATCAGCCCCAGCATTTT. It specifies CASSGPGQAANQPQHF. The V and J genes are TRBV6-9 and TRBJ1-5; 8 bases line up with TRBD1. There are 16 residues in the CDR3. Germline CDR1 is MNHGY and CDR2 is SVAAGI. Trimming cost V 5 bases and J 3 bases; bases outside gene matches: 9.

This clone is termed medium-sized (0.01 to 0.1%). The chain couples TRBV27 to TRBJ1-2; 7 bases are shared with TRBD1. The CDR3 sequence is 17 residues long. In germline, CDR1 is MNHEY, CDR2 SMNVEV (reference sequence). Trimming removed 7 bases from V and 4 bases from J; junction bases left unmatched: 18. CDR3 bases: TGTGCCAGCAAAGGAGACAGGGATCGGAGTCTGGGCTATGGCTACACCTTC. This gives the protein CASKGDRDRSLGYGYTF.

The chain joins TRBV5-1 to TRBJ1-1; D is possibly TRBD1 (5 bases). The CDR3 spans 13 residues. V was shortened by 5 bases and J by 5 bases, with 13 bases between the two germline ends. Per germline, CDR1 SGHRS and CDR2 YFSETQ. The CDR3 loop reads CASSARASTEAFF. CDR3 nucleotide sequence: TGCGCCAGCAGTGCCAGGGCATCTACTGAAGCTTTCTTT.

This chain connects TRBV10-3 to TRBJ2-1, with 9 bases that match TRBD1. CDR1 and CDR2 (germline): ENHRY, SYGVKD. The CDR3 is 16 residues long. V lost 6 bases to trimming and J lost 1 base; unmatched junction nucleotides: 7. DNA for the CDR3: TGTGCCATCAGCGGAGACAGGGGGTGGTCCTACAATGAGCAGTTCTTC. Amino acids: CAISGDRGWSYNEQFF.

The chain is built from TRBV11-2 and TRBJ2-7, with TRBD2 as a possible D gene (6 bases). The germline gives CDR1 SGHAT, CDR2 FQNNGV. V was trimmed by 5 bases and J by 2 bases, leaving 13 bases between them. The CDR3 has 14 residues. CDR3 amino acids: CASSLVGSTYEQYF. CDR3 bases: TGTGCCAGCAGCCTAGTCGGGAGCACCTACGAGCAGTACTTC.

The V gene is TRBV2, the J gene TRBJ2-7; no reliable D call. Per the germline V gene, CDR1 is SNHLY and CDR2 is FYNNEI. V dropped 6 bases and J dropped 4 bases, with 7 bases sitting between them. The CDR3 contains 11 residues. The CDR3 reads CASRQIYEQYF. The CDR3 DNA reads as TGTGCCAGCAGACAGATTTACGAGCAGTACTTC.

In its sample, this clone was seen a few times. The chain links TRBV7-3 to TRBJ1-2; D perhaps matches TRBD1 (5 bases). The V end was cut by 4 bases, the J end by 6 bases, with 12 bases between. Germline lookup yields CDR1 SGHTA and CDR2 FQGTGA. The CDR3 contains 13 residues. The CDR3 nucleotides read TGTGCCAGCAGCTCCACTGGGGCGGATGGCTACACCTTC. This encodes CASSSTGADGYTF. Combining the CDR3 with reference TRBV7-3 and TRBJ1-2 gives the whole variable domain GAGVSQTPSNKVTEKGKYVELRCDPISGHTALYWYRQSLGQGPEFLIYFQGTGAADDSGLPNDRFFAVRPEGSVSTLKIQRTERGDSAVYLCASSSTGADGYTFGSGTRLTVV.

The rearrangement uses TRBV19 and TRBJ1-1, with D hard to call. Germline assignment: CDR1 LNHDA and CDR2 SQIVND (reference sequence). V was clipped by 7 bases and J by 1 base, with 13 bases between them. The CDR3 length is 14 residues. This CDR3 reads CASKRDRENTEAFF. CDR3 in DNA: TGTGCCAGTAAACGGGATCGGGAGAACACTGAAGCTTTCTTT.

The rearrangement links TRBV6-5 to TRBJ2-5; D call uncertain. V dropped 2 bases and J dropped 2 bases, with 12 bases sitting between them. Germline V gene lookup returns CDR1 MNHEY and CDR2 SVGAGI. CDR3 length: 15 amino acids. The CDR3 DNA sequence: TGTGCCAGCAGTTACCTTTCGGAACTACAAGAGACCCAGTACTTC. Translation: CASSYLSELQETQYF.

This chain links TRBV6-6 with TRBJ1-2; TRBD1 matches 12 bases. Germline V gene sequence: CDR1 MNHNY, CDR2 SVGAGI (reference sequence). The CDR3 is made up of 13 amino acids. V lost 7 bases and J lost 4; bases outside the gene matches: 1. The CDR3 loop reads CASKGQGAYGYTF. Written as DNA, the CDR3 is TGTGCCAGCAAGGGACAGGGGGCCTATGGCTACACCTTC.

The genes are TRBV15 and TRBJ2-5; 10 positions agree with TRBD2. J gave up 5 bases and V 7 bases, and 7 bases lay outside the gene matches. In germline, CDR1 is LNHNV, CDR2 YYDKDF (reference sequence). This CDR3 spans 14 amino acids. CDR3 DNA: TGTGCCACCACAGCGGGGGGGTCCGGGGAGACCCAGTACTTC. It is translated as CATTAGGSGETQYF.

The CDR3 nucleotides are TGTGCCGGGGGGAGTCCTAGCACAGATACGCAGTATTTT. Translation gives CAGGSPSTDTQYF. The chain couples TRBV28 to TRBJ2-3, with D maybe TRBD2 (6 bases). Trimming stripped 11 bases from V and 0 bases from J, with 12 bases between. Germline V gene data show CDR1 as MDHEN and CDR2 as SYDVKM. This CDR3 spans 13 amino acids.

As DNA, the CDR3 is TGTGCCCCCCCCCGGGGGGACAGGTCCCCCAATGAGCAGTTCTTC. It encodes CAPPRGDRSPNEQFF. V usage is TRBV27 and J usage is TRBJ2-1; TRBD1 might be the D (8 bases). CDR1 is MNHEY and CDR2 is SMNVEV in the germline V gene (reference sequence). The germline V and J ends were trimmed by 11 bases and 6 bases, with 23 bases remaining between them. The CDR3 totals 15 residues.

J is TRBJ1-5 and V is TRBV6-5; D gene uncertain. Germline lookup yields CDR1 MNHEY and CDR2 SVGAGI. V lost 6 bases to trimming and J lost 2 bases, with 11 bases between them. The CDR3 extends over 14 amino acids. CDR3 sequence (DNA): TGTGCCAGCAGATCTTCCTACGGCAATCAGCCCCAGCATTTT. The encoded protein is CASRSSYGNQPQHF.

The rearrangement joins TRBV7-2 to TRBJ2-5, with D tentatively TRBD1 (8 bases). The J call is uncertain, as TRBJ2-7 better fits the DNA end. The CDR3 is 16 amino acids. Germline CDR1 reads SGHTA; CDR2 reads FQGNSA. The chain's CDR3 is CASSPNRGGQGYEQYF. DNA of the CDR3: TGTGCCAGCAGCCCGAACAGGGGGGGACAAGGATACGAGCAGTACTTC.

CDR3 region: CASSLQSTDTQYF. In DNA, the CDR3 is TGTGCCAGCAGCCTACAGTCAACCGATACGCAGTATTTT. The chain carries TRBV7-2 and TRBJ2-3, with no clear D. Between the trimmed V and J ends, which lost 5 bases and 6 bases, there was a span of 12 bases. The CDR3 runs to 13 residues. Germline V gene sequence: CDR1 SGHTA, CDR2 FQGNSA.

The chain employs TRBV9 and TRBJ1-2; possibly TRBD1 for D (6 bases). Between the trimmed V and J ends, which lost 4 bases and 7 bases, there was a span of 11 bases. Germline V gene lookup returns CDR1 SGDLS and CDR2 YYNGEE. The CDR3 is made up of 12 amino acids. CDR3 region: CASSPRGGGYTF. CDR3 DNA sequence: TGTGCCAGCAGCCCCAGGGGTGGTGGCTACACCTTC.

V usage is TRBV6-1 and J usage is TRBJ1-3; perhaps TRBD1 as D (6 bases). V lost 6 bases and J 0 bases, leaving 12 bases between the germline ends. This CDR3 has 15 residues. CDR1 MNHNS and CDR2 SASEGT come from the germline V gene. CDR3 DNA: TGTGCCAGCAGGGCAGGGGTCGACTCTGGAAACACCATATATTTT. This codes for CASRAGVDSGNTIYF.

The rearrangement joins TRBV6-6 to TRBJ2-7; 8 bases agree with TRBD2. The CDR3 sequence is 14 residues long. The germline CDR1 and CDR2 sequences are MNHNY and SVGAGI (reference sequence). V lost 2 bases to trimming and J lost 6 bases; unmatched junction nucleotides: 6. This chain's CDR3 is CASSYQASGGEQYF. The CDR3 coding sequence is TGTGCCAGCAGTTACCAGGCCAGCGGGGGCGAGCAGTACTTC.

This clone has more than one count but fewer than ten. The chain couples TRBV15 to TRBJ2-5; 11 bases match TRBD2. Germline V gene lookup returns CDR1 LNHNV and CDR2 YYDKDF (reference sequence). CDR3 length: 16 residues. Trimming took 0 bases from V and 5 from J; bases not matched to a gene: 5. As DNA, the CDR3 is TGTGCCACCAGCAGAGATACTAGCGGGGGACGGGAGACCCAGTACTTC. This gives the protein CATSRDTSGGRETQYF.

There are a few counts of this clone. Here the CDR3 reads CASSLGGGAGYEQYF. DNA of the CDR3: TGTGCCAGCAGCTTGGGAGGAGGGGCCGGCTACGAGCAGTACTTC. This chain uses TRBV5-5 with TRBJ2-7, with D tentatively TRBD2 (6 bases). CDR3 length: 15 amino acids. CDR1 is SGHKS and CDR2 is YYEKEE in the germline V gene (reference sequence). V was cut by 0 bases and J by 3 bases, with 13 bases left in between.